The 10 T cell receptor beta chains below were found in one sample sequenced in a study of T cells in Graves' hyperthyroidism and ophthalmopathy. Amplified TCR beta CDR3 regions came from RNA transcripts. Primed by the HTBI set, a first-round RT-PCR was run on the TCR CDR3. TCRdb reprocessed the multiplex PCR reads via MiXCR and lists one record per CDR3 protein. Of 130,000 to 150,000 distinct CDR3 sequences in the sample, roughly a fifth are singletons; the top ten hold around two thirds. The sample taken for sequencing was blood. The receptors were sampled from a woman between 50 and 59 years old with Graves' hyperthyroidism that later progressed to Graves' ophthalmopathy.

The CDR3 protein is CASSRTSGSTTDTQYF. DNA of the CDR3: TGCGCCAGCAGCCGGACTAGCGGGAGCACCACAGATACGCAGTATTTT. This chain uses TRBV5-1 with TRBJ2-3, with 13 bases fitting TRBD2. The J segment lost 2 bases and the V segment lost 4 bases, leaving 4 bases of the junction unmatched. Germline V gene sequence: CDR1 SGHRS, CDR2 YFSETQ. The CDR3 spans 16 residues.

V is TRBV30 and J is TRBJ2-1; unclear D gene. V shed 0 bases and J shed 9 bases, with 12 bases lying between them. CDR1 GTSNPN and CDR2 SVGIG come from the germline V gene (reference sequence). The CDR3 consists of 13 residues. CDR3 sequence reads: CAWSVLQATEQFF. In DNA, the CDR3 is TGTGCCTGGAGTGTACTGCAGGCCACTGAGCAGTTCTTC.

This clonotype was seen repeatedly, ten times or more. V is TRBV9 and J is TRBJ2-6; TRBD2 matches at 8 bases. Germline V gives CDR1 SGDLS, CDR2 YYNGEE. The CDR3 spans 17 residues. Trimming removed 6 bases from V and 0 bases from J; junction bases left unmatched: 8. The CDR3 is CASNPGGGASGANVLTF. Written as DNA, the CDR3 is TGTGCCAGCAACCCGGGGGGGGGTGCCTCTGGGGCCAACGTCCTGACTTTC.

V and J are TRBV27 and TRBJ2-2; 7 bases match TRBD1. Unmatched junction bases numbered 9, after V lost 5 bases and J lost 0 bases. CDR1 MNHEY and CDR2 SMNVEV come from the germline V gene (reference sequence). The CDR3 runs to 17 residues. The CDR3 DNA sequence: TGTGCCAGCAGTACACACCCCGACAGGGCGAACACCGGGGAGCTGTTTTTT. It is translated as CASSTHPDRANTGELFF.

This chain joins TRBV20-1 and TRBJ2-1, with 8 bases identical to TRBD1. This CDR3 is 14 amino acids long. V was clipped by 5 bases and J by 3 bases; unmatched bases: 6. Per germline, CDR1 DFQATT and CDR2 SNEGSKA (reference sequence). CDR3: CSAPTGGLYNEQFF. For the CDR3, the DNA is TGCAGTGCTCCCACAGGGGGTCTCTACAATGAGCAGTTCTTC.

This clonotype was picked up many times. As DNA, the CDR3 is TGCGCCAGCAGCTTGGGGGCAGGAAGGAACACTGAAGCTTTCTTT. It is translated as CASSLGAGRNTEAFF. The J gene is TRBJ1-1, the V gene TRBV5-1; D uncertain. This CDR3 has 15 residues. Trimming took 0 bases from V and 1 from J, leaving 10 bases between them. The germline CDR1 and CDR2 sequences are SGHRS and YFSETQ.

This clonotype was seen many times. The chain carries TRBV20-1 and TRBJ1-4, with 7 bases fitting TRBD1. CDR1 is DFQATT and CDR2 is SNEGSKA in the germline V gene (reference sequence). The trim removed 6 bases at V and 4 bases at J, leaving 5 bases unmatched. This CDR3 spans 13 amino acids. This CDR3 reads CSAEDRRNEKLFF. In nucleotides, the CDR3 is TGCAGTGCCGAGGACAGGCGTAATGAAAAACTGTTTTTT.

This clonotype appeared a few times. The V and J genes are TRBV7-9 and TRBJ2-3; TRBD2 agrees at 10 bases. The germline V gene has CDR1 SEHNR and CDR2 FQNEAQ (reference sequence). This CDR3 spans 16 amino acids. Trimming took 2 bases from V and 5 from J; bases not matched to a gene: 7. The DNA of the CDR3 is TGTGCCAGCAGCTTAAGCGTGCTAGCGGGAGTAGATACGCAGTATTTT. It encodes CASSLSVLAGVDTQYF.

The chain has TRBV20-1 and TRBJ1-2; D might be TRBD1 (5 bases). From germline, CDR1 is DFQATT and CDR2 SNEGSKA (reference sequence). This CDR3 region has 14 residues. Trimming shortened V by 6 bases and J by 8 bases, and 22 bases separated the two germline ends. This chain's CDR3 is CSASFSGAKMGYTF. The CDR3 region has the DNA TGCAGTGCATCTTTTTCCGGGGCCAAGATGGGCTACACCTTC.

This clonotype was found many times. This chain connects TRBV19 to TRBJ1-1; 12 positions match TRBD1. Per germline, CDR1 LNHDA and CDR2 SQIVND (reference sequence). The CDR3 spans 16 residues. The V segment lost 5 bases and the J segment 0 bases; nucleotides outside the gene matches: 4. Here the CDR3 reads CASSRGTGGMNTEAFF. The CDR3 DNA is TGTGCCAGTAGTCGAGGGACAGGGGGCATGAACACTGAAGCTTTCTTT.